The sequence of this T cell receptor beta chain was determined in a study of OX40 agonist ivuxolimab in advanced cancers. Study-wide points: Both blood CD4+ and CD8+ T cells showed clonal growth by week 6 at 0.1 to 3.0 mg/kg.

Sequenced by immunoSEQ multiplex PCR; TCRdb stores in-frame clones only, minus some. The sample holds 12,000 to 15,000 clones, less than 85% seen once. With respect to this clone: Its antigen is not identified.

This CDR3 contains 14 residues. V was shortened by 1 base and J by 3 bases, with 10 bases between the two germline ends. Germline CDR1 reads LGHNA; CDR2 reads YNFKEQ. Samples of blood were obtained at baseline, on cycle 4 day 1, and on cycle 7 day 1. The input for sequencing was CD4+ or CD8+ T cells sorted from blood, taken in a trial of the OX40 agonist ivuxolimab. This receptor was obtained from an adult with an advanced solid tumor such as melanoma, head and neck, liver or kidney cancer. This rearrangement joins TRBV4-2 to TRBJ2-7; a weak D match, TRBD1 (6 bases). Here the CDR3 DNA reads TGTGCCAGCAGCCAAGGCAAGGGGGTCTACGAGCAGTACTTC. Encoded protein: CASSQGKGVYEQYF.